This TCR beta chain was captured in a study of OX40 agonist ivuxolimab in advanced cancers. About the study: Hepatocellular carcinoma, melanoma, renal cell or head and neck cancer was diagnosed in the dose-escalation patients. Three patients, one with hepatocellular carcinoma and two with cutaneous melanoma, achieved partial responses.

A single count supports this clone. Autoimmune disease history or systemic immunosuppression led to patient exclusion. This table comes from immunoSEQ multiplex PCR, and its TCRdb copy is limited to in-frame clones, with some not included. The profile shows tens of thousands of clones, about 91% of them singletons. The clonotype comes from an adult with an advanced solid tumor such as melanoma, head and neck, liver or kidney cancer. The starting material was CD4+ or CD8+ T cells sorted from blood, obtained in a trial of the OX40 agonist ivuxolimab.

The CDR3 nucleotides read TGTGCCAGCAGCTTATCCCCGACTAGCGGGGTAGAGGATGAGCAGTTCTTC. It encodes CASSLSPTSGVEDEQFF. This chain joins TRBV7-2 and TRBJ2-1, with TRBD2 matching over 11 bases. V lost 2 bases to trimming and J lost 8 bases; unmatched junction nucleotides: 11. The CDR3 spans 17 residues. Germline CDR1 reads SGHTA; CDR2 reads FQGNSA.